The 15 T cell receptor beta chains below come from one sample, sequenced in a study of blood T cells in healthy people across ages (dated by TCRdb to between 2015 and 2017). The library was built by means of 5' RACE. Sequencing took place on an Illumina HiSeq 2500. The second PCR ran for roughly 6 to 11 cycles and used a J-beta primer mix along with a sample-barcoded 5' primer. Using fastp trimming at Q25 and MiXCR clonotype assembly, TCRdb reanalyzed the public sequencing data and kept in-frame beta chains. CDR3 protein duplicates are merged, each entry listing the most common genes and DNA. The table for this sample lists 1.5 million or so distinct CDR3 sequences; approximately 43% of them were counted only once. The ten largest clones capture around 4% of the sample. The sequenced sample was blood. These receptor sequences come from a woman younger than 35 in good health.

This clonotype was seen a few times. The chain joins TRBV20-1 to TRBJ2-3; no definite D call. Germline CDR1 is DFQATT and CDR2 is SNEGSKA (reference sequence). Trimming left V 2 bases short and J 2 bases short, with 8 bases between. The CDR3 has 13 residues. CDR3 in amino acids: CSARYVTTDTQYF. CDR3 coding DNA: TGCAGTGCTAGATACGTTACCACAGATACGCAGTATTTT.

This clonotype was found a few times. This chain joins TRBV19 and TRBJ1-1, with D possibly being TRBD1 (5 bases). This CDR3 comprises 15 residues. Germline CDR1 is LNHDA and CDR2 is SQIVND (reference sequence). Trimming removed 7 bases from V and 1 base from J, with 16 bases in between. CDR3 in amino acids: CASTPGQPTNTEAFF. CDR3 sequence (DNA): TGTGCCAGTACCCCCGGACAACCAACGAACACTGAAGCTTTCTTT.

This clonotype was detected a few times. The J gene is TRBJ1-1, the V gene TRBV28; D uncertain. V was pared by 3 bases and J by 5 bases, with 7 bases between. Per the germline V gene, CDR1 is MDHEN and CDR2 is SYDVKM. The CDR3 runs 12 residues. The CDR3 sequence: CASSFTRTEAFF. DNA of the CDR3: TGTGCCAGCAGTTTTACCCGGACTGAAGCTTTCTTT.

CDR3 coding DNA: TGCGCCAGCAGCCAAGAGAGAGCCAGGGGGGGTTACAATGAGCAGTTCTTC. Translating it yields CASSQERARGGYNEQFF. The rearrangement uses TRBV4-1 and TRBJ2-1; D tentatively reads TRBD1 or TRBD2 (7 bases each). This CDR3 comprises 17 residues. Germline CDR1 is MGHRA and CDR2 is YSYEKL. The germline V and J ends were trimmed by 0 bases and 4 bases, with 16 bases remaining between them.

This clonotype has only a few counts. The DNA for the CDR3 is TGTGCCAGCAGTTTCGTGGGAGGGCCCTACGAGCAGTACTTC. Amino acids: CASSFVGGPYEQYF. The genes are TRBV28 and TRBJ2-7; 7 nucleotides align to TRBD2. The CDR3 is 14 residues long. J gave up 2 bases and V 3 bases, and 4 bases lay outside the gene matches. The germline CDR1 and CDR2 sequences are MDHEN and SYDVKM.

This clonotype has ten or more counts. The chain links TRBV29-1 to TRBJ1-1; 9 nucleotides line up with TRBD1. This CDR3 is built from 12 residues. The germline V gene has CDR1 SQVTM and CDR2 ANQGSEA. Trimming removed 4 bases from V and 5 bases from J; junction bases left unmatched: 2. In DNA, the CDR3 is TGCAGCGTTGGACAGGGGGGGACTGAAGCTTTCTTT. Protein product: CSVGQGGTEAFF.

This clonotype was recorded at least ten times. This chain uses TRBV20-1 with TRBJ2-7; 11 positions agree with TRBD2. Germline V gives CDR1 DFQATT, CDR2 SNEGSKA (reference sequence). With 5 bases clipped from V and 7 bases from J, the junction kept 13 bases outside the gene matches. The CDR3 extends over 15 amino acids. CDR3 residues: CSAAASGRSYNEQYF. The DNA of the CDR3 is TGCAGTGCTGCCGCTAGCGGGAGGTCGTACAATGAGCAGTACTTC.

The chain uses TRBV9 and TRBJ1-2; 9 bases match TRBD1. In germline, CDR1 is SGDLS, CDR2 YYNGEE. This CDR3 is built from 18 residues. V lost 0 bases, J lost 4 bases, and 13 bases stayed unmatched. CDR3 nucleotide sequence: TGTGCCAGCAGCGTAGGTTCGGGACAGGGCATAGGATTCTATGGCTACACCTTC. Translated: CASSVGSGQGIGFYGYTF.

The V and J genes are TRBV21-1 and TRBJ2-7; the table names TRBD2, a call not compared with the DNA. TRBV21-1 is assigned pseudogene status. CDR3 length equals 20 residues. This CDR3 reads CASSSTLTSGTKASYNEQYF. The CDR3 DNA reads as TGTGCCAGCAGTTCTACGTTGACTAGCGGGACCAAGGCGTCCTACAATGAGCAGTACTTC.

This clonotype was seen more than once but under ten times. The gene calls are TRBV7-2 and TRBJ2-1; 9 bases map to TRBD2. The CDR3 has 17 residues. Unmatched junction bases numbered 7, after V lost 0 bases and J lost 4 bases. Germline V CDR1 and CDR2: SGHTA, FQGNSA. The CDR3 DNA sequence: TGTGCCAGCAGCTTAGCGCGCAGCGGGAGGAGATACAATGAGCAGTTCTTC. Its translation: CASSLARSGRRYNEQFF.

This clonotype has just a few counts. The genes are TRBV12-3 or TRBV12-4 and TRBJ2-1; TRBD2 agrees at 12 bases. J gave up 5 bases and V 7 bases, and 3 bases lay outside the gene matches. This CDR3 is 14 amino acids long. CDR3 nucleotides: TGTGCCAGCATACTAGCGGGGGGTGACAATGAGCAGTTCTTC. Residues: CASILAGGDNEQFF.

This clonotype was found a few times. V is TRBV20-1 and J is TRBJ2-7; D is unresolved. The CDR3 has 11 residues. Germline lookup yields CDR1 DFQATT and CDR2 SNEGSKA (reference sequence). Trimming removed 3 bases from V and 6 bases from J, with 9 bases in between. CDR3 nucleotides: TGCAGTGCTAGTGGCGGTTCCGAGCAGTACTTC. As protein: CSASGGSEQYF.

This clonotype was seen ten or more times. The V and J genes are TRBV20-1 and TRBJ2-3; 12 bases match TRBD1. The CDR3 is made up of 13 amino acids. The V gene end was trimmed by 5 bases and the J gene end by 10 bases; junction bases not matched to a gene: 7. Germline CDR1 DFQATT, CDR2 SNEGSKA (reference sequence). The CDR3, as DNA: TGCAGTGCTCCCGGGACAGGGGGCTTGGCGCAGTATTTT. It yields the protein CSAPGTGGLAQYF.

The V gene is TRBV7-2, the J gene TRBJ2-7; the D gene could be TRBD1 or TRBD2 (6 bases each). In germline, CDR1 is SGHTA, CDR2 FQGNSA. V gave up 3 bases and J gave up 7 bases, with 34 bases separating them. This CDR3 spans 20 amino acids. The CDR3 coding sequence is TGTGCCAGCAGCTTTATTAATTGGGCCTTACAGGGAAGGAGGGCCGATGAGCAGTACTTC. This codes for CASSFINWALQGRRADEQYF.

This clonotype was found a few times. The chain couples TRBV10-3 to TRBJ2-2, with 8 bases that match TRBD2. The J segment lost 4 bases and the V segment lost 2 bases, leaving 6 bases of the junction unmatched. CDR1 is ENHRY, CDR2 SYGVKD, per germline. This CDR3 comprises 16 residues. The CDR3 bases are TGTGCCATCAGTGAGGCTGGACTAGCTCGCACCGGGGAGCTGTTTTTT. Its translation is CAISEAGLARTGELFF.